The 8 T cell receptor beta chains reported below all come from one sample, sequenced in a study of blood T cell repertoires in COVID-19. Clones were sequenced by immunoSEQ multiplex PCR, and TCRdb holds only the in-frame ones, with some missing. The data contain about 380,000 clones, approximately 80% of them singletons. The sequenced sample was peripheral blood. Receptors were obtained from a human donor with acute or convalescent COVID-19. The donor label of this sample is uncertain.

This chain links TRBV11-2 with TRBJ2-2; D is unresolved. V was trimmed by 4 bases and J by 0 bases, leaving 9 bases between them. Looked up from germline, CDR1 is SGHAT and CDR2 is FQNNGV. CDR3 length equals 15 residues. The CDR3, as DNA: TGTGCCAGCAGCTCGTGGGCAGCGAACACCGGGGAGCTGTTTTTT. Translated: CASSSWAANTGELFF.

Here the CDR3 DNA reads TGTGCCAGTTCCGGGACAGGGCCCTATGGCTACACCTTC. It codes for CASSGTGPYGYTF. The chain links TRBV27 to TRBJ1-2, with TRBD1 matching over 9 bases. Trimming took 9 bases from V and 4 from J; bases not matched to a gene: 6. The CDR3 sequence is 13 residues long. CDR1 and CDR2 (germline): MNHEY, SMNVEV (reference sequence).

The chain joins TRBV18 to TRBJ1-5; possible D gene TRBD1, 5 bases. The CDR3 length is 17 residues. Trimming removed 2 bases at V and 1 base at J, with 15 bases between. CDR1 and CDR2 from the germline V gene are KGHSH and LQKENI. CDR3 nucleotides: TGTGCCAGCTCACCAACCCCCCCGGGGGGAAGCAATCAGCCCCAGCATTTT. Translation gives CASSPTPPGGSNQPQHF.

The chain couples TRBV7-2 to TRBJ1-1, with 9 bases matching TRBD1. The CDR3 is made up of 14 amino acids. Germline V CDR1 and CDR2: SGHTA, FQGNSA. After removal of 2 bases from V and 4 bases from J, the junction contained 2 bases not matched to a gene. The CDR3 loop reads CASSLRQGGTEAFF. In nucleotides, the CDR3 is TGTGCCAGCAGCTTAAGACAGGGGGGCACTGAAGCTTTCTTT.

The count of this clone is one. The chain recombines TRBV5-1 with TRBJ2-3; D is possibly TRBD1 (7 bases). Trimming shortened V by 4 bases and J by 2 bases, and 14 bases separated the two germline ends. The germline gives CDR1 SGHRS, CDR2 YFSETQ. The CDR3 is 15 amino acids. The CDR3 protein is CASSQQGGFTDTQYF. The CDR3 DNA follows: TGCGCCAGCAGCCAGCAGGGGGGTTTCACAGATACGCAGTATTTT.

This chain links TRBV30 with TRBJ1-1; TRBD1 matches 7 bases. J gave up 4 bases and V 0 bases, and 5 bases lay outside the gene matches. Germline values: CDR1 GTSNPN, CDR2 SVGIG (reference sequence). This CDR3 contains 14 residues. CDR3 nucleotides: TGTGCCTGGAGTGTTCTACCAGGGGGCACTGAAGCTTTCTTT. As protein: CAWSVLPGGTEAFF.

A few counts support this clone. In DNA form, the CDR3 reads TGTGCCAGCAGCCACGCCGCTAGCGGGAGGGCCGGGGAGACCCAGTACTTC. Its protein product is CASSHAASGRAGETQYF. The chain is built from TRBV4-2 and TRBJ2-5; 12 positions agree with TRBD2. The CDR3 has 17 amino acids. In germline, CDR1 is LGHNA, CDR2 YNFKEQ. J was trimmed by 5 bases and V by 3 bases; bases with no gene match: 10.

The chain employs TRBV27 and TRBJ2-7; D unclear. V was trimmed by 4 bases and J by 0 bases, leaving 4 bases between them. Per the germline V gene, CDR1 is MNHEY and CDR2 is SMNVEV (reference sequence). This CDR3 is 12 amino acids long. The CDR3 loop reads CASSSSSYEQYF. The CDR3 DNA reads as TGTGCCAGCAGTTCCAGCTCCTACGAGCAGTACTTC.